These 5 T cell receptor beta chains originate from one sample sequenced in a study of read filtering for tumor transcriptome and immune sequencing. The library was built from roughly 400 ng RNA with molecular barcoded adaptors for alpha/delta and beta/gamma chains. TCRdb fed the reads into MiXCR, producing one record per CDR3 protein. In the table there are 60,000 to 80,000 distinct CDR3 sequences, about 15% of which are singletons. The specimen was a population of CD138-negative cells sorted from bone marrow. All receptors derive from a donor aged 40 or over with multiple myeloma.

This clonotype appeared a few times. J is TRBJ2-1 and V is TRBV5-5; 12 bases line up with TRBD2. With V trimmed by 5 bases and J by 10 bases, 7 bases remained unmatched. This CDR3 comprises 14 residues. In germline, CDR1 is SGHKS, CDR2 YYEKEE (reference sequence). The chain's CDR3 is CASRRLAGVDEQFF. DNA of the CDR3: TGTGCCAGCAGGAGACTAGCGGGAGTAGACGAGCAGTTCTTC.

This clonotype was seen many times. The chain links TRBV29-1 to TRBJ2-1; 13 bases are a match to TRBD2. CDR3 length: 17 amino acids. Germline values: CDR1 SQVTM, CDR2 ANQGSEA. This CDR3 reads CRQPGLAGIGPINEQFF. In DNA, the CDR3 is TGCAGACAACCGGGACTAGCGGGAATCGGACCAATAAATGAGCAGTTCTTC.

This clonotype was found many times. The chain employs TRBV20-1 and TRBJ2-3, with 7 positions matching TRBD2. CDR1 DFQATT and CDR2 SNEGSKA come from the germline V gene (reference sequence). V dropped 2 bases and J dropped 4; count of bases not matched to a gene: 12. The CDR3 spans 16 residues. The CDR3 DNA sequence: TGCAGTGCTAGAAGGGGCGGGAGTTTTCGTCCAGATACGCAGTATTTT. As protein: CSARRGGSFRPDTQYF.

The table lists this clonotype with many counts. The V call is TRBV28, the J call TRBJ2-7; 9 bases agree with TRBD1. The V gene's germline CDR1 is MDHEN and CDR2 SYDVKM. There are 14 residues in the CDR3. With V trimmed by 5 bases and J by 1 base, 3 bases remained unmatched. This chain's CDR3 is CASSLGTGSYEQYF. The CDR3 nucleotides read TGTGCCAGCAGTCTCGGGACAGGGTCCTACGAGCAGTACTTC.

Points on this clonotype: This may be a read error, as it is one base from a much larger clone. The V gene is TRBV19, the J gene TRBJ2-3; TRBD2 might be the D (5 bases). The CDR3 consists of 17 residues. Germline V gene sequence: CDR1 LNHDA, CDR2 SQIVND (reference sequence). The V gene lost 4 bases and the J gene lost 2 bases, with 19 bases spanning the gap. This chain's CDR3 is CASSTTITEGATDTQYF. The DNA for the CDR3 is TGTGCCAGTAGTACCACCATCACAGAGGGCGCCACAGATACGCAGTATTTT. The variable domain in full, with the rest retrieved from reference TRBV19 and TRBJ2-3, is DGGITQSPKYLFRKEGQNVTLSCEQNLNHDAMYWYRQDPGQGLRLIYYSQIVNDFQKGDIAEGYSVSREKKESFPLTVTSAQKNPTAFYLCASSTTITEGATDTQYFGPGTRLTVL.